This T cell receptor (beta chain) was captured in a study of identical twins. V was pared by 0 bases and J by 4 bases, with 13 bases between. Germline values: CDR1 MNHEY, CDR2 SVGAGI. This CDR3 region has 16 residues. A universal primer binding site was introduced by template switching. The final cDNA contained unique molecular identifiers. A single record per CDR3 protein comes from TCRdb applying MiXCR to the 5' RACE reads. The data contain 420,000 or so distinct CDR3 sequences, approximately 17% of them singletons. The chain links TRBV6-5 to TRBJ1-3; no reliable D call. The clonotype originates from a man aged 45-65 years in good health. Sequencing was carried out using naive T cells sorted from blood. This CDR3 reads CASSYSPLEGGNTIYF. The CDR3 DNA reads TGTGCCAGCAGTTACTCGCCGCTGGAAGGGGGAAACACCATATATTTT.